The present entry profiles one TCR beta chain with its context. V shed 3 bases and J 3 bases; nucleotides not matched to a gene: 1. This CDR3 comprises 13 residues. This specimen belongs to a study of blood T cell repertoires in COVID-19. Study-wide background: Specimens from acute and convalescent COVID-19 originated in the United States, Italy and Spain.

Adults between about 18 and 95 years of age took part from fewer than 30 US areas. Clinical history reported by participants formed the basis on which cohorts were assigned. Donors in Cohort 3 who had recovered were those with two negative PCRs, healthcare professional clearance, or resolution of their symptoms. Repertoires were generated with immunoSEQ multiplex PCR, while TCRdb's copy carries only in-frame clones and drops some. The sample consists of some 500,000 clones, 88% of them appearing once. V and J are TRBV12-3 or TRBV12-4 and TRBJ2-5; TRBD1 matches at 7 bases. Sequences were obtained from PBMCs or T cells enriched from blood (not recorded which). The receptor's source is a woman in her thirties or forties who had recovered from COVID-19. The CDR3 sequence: CASSLTGKETQYF. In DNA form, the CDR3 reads TGTGCCAGCAGTTTGACAGGGAAAGAGACCCAGTACTTC.